Here is one T cell receptor (beta chain) with its context. No antigen is known for it. This sample is drawn from a study of STAT3 mutations in large granular lymphocyte leukemia. Notes on the study in general: Variable sampling intervals and differing treatment regimens complicated linking therapy response to TCR clonal burden changes. A small but highly pathogenic clone may have been missed. Clonal expansion was inferred from samples taken at other timepoints. After therapy, about 35% of the 18 patients switched clonotypes, all new clones STAT3 wild type. Every T-LGLL patient had at least one immunodominant TCRbeta clonotype.

The protocol was immunoSEQ multiplex PCR, while the TCRdb copy is restricted to in-frame clones and leaves out a portion. The table has 30,000 to 40,000 clones, approximately 86% seen once; the top ten hold roughly an eighth. Per the germline V gene, CDR1 is SQVTM and CDR2 is ANQGSEA. This CDR3 has 15 amino acids. With 3 bases removed from V and 0 bases from J, the gap between germline ends came to 13 bases. The source material was peripheral blood mononuclear cells. This clonotype was sampled from a man aged 60 to 69 with T-cell large granular lymphocyte leukemia. Some clones in this sample may be carry-over from other donors' samples. This chain connects TRBV29-1 to TRBJ2-3; the D call may be TRBD1 or TRBD2 (5 bases each). In DNA form, the CDR3 reads TGCAGCGTTGAGAGGGACGCACCAAGCACAGATACGCAGTATTTT. Encoded protein: CSVERDAPSTDTQYF.